This T cell receptor beta chain was profiled in a study of beta chain features in type 1 diabetes. Study results and caveats: Sequencing from cDNA could over-represent high-TCR-expressing cells. Among patients with Type 1 diabetes, TCRB CDR3s were moderately but significantly shorter in every one of the four CD4+ subsets. Naive, central memory and regulatory TCRB repertoires appeared more similar among patients than healthy donors.

Notes on this clone: Its antigen remains unidentified.

Based on CD45RO/CCR7/CD25/CD127/CD95/CD27, CD4+ regulatory, stem cell-like memory, naive and central memory cells were sorted. CDR1 and CDR2 (germline): SNHLY, FYNNEI. The junction had 8 bases not matched to a gene; V was cut back by 7 bases and J by 4 bases. The CDR3 covers 14 residues. What was sequenced were expressed TCRB transcripts, since all of the isolated RNA had been reverse transcribed. The repertoire was sequenced with immunoSEQ multiplex PCR; TCRdb's copy has only in-frame clones and lacks some. Of under 900,000 clones in the sample, about 17% were seen once. The specimen sequenced was naive CD4+ T cells from blood. The source is a woman under 30 in good health. The rearrangement joins TRBV2 to TRBJ1-1, with 8 bases lining up with TRBD1. The chain's CDR3 is CASIYDRGSTEAFF. Written as DNA, the CDR3 is TGTGCCAGCATATACGACAGGGGAAGCACTGAAGCTTTCTTT.